The clone carrying this T cell receptor beta chain was detected only a few times. Its antigen is not identified. Expressed TCRB transcripts got sequenced, as all isolated RNA was reverse transcribed. There were 3.5 million or so reads on average in the naive, central memory and regulatory T cell samples. TCRdb keeps only in-frame clones here, not all; method: immunoSEQ multiplex PCR. The sample records approximately 150,000 clones, about 13% being singletons. This sample was taken from a study of beta chain features in type 1 diabetes. Study results and limitations: People with Type 1 diabetes carried modestly yet significantly shorter TCRB CDR3s in all four CD4+ subsets. Any PCR bias toward short templates would affect both groups alike. Junctions at VDJ sites from type 1 diabetes patients had fewer insertions and more deletions.

Per germline, CDR1 GTSNPN and CDR2 SVGIG (reference sequence). V was trimmed by 0 bases and J by 0 bases, leaving 12 bases between them. There are 17 residues in the CDR3. The TCR originated in a man aged 18-30 years with type 1 diabetes. The chain carries TRBV30 and TRBJ1-6; D gene uncertain. The sample comprised central memory CD4+ T cells from blood. The CDR3 spells CAWSVVRTSSYNSPLHF. The CDR3 DNA reads TGTGCCTGGAGTGTCGTACGGACGAGCTCCTATAATTCACCCCTCCACTTT.